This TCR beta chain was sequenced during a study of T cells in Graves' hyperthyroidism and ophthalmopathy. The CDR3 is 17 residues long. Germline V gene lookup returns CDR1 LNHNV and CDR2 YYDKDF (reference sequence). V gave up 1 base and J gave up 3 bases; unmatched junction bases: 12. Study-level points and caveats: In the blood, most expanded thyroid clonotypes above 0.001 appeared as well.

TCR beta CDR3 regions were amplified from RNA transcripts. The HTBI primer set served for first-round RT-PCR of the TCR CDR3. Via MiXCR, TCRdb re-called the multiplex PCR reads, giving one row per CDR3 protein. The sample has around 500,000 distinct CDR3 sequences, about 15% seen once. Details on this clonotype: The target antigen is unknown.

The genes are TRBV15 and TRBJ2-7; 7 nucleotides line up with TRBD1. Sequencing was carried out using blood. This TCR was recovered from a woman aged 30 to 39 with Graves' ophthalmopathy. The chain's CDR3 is CATSRGPPGQLDYEQYF. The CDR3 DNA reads TGTGCCACCAGCAGAGGCCCTCCGGGACAGTTGGACTACGAGCAGTACTTC.